The entry below describes one T cell receptor (beta chain). The sample's time point: peripheral blood 6 weeks after treatment start. The sample belongs to a study of PD-L1 blockade in urothelial cancer. The overall study: Blood yielded a median of approximately 150,000 T cells per sample.

This CDR3 is 13 amino acids long. The germline V gene has CDR1 SGHRS and CDR2 YFSETQ. Trimming left V 0 bases short and J 2 bases short, with 5 bases between. Produced via immunoSEQ multiplex PCR; TCRdb's table is partial and in-frame only. The data contain under 25,000 clones, about 90% of them singletons. The sample was PBMCs, taken around atezolizumab (anti-PD-L1) treatment. The sequence came from a woman aged 60-70 years with urothelial cancer. The V call is TRBV5-1, the J call TRBJ2-5, with D uncertain. The CDR3 nucleotides are TGCGCCAGCAGCTTGGCCTATCAAGAGACCCAGTACTTC. Amino acid sequence: CASSLAYQETQYF. Together with reference TRBV5-1 and TRBJ2-5, the CDR3 gives the full variable domain: KAGVTQTPRYLIKTRGQQVTLSCSPISGHRSVSWYQQTPGQGLQFLFEYFSETQRNKGNFPGRFSGRQFSNSRSEMNVSTLELGDSALYLCASSLAYQETQYFGPGTRLLVL.